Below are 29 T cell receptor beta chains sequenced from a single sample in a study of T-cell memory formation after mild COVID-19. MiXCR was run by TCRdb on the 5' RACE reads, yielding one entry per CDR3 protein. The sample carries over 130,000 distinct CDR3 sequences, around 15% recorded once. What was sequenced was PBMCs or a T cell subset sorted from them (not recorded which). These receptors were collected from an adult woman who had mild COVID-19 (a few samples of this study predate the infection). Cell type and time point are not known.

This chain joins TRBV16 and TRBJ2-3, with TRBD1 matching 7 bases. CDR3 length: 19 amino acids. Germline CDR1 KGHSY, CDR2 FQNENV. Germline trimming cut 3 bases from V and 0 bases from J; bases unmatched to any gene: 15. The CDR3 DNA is TGTGCCAGCAGCCATCGACCGGGACAGAGTTTCCCTAGCACAGATACGCAGTATTTT. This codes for CASSHRPGQSFPSTDTQYF.

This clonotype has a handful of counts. CDR3 nucleotides: TGTGCCAGCAGCCCTCAGGGTAGTTTTAGCTACGAGCAGTACTTC. Translated: CASSPQGSFSYEQYF. The chain couples TRBV7-8 to TRBJ2-7; a weak D match, TRBD1 (5 bases). The V end lost 5 bases, the J end lost 3 bases, and 17 bases lay between the germline ends. Germline V gene sequence: CDR1 SGHVS, CDR2 FQNEAQ. The CDR3 sequence is 15 residues long.

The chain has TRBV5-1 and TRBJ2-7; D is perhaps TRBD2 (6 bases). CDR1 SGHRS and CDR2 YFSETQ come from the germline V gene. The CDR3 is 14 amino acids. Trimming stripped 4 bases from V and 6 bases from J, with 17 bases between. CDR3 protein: CASSPGTGAIEQYF. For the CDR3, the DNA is TGCGCCAGCAGCCCCGGGACGGGAGCGATCGAGCAGTACTTC.

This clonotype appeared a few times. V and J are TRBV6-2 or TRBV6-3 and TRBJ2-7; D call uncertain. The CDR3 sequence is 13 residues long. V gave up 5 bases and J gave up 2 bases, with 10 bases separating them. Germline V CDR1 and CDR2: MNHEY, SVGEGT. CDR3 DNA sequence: TGTGCCAGCAGTGAGACGCAAACCTACGAGCAGTACTTC. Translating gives CASSETQTYEQYF.

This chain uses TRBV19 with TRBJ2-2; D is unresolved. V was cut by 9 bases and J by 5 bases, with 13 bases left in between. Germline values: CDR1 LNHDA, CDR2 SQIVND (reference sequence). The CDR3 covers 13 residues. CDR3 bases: TGTGCCAGCCACCCGCCGGAGACCGGGGAGCTGTTTTTT. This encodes CASHPPETGELFF.

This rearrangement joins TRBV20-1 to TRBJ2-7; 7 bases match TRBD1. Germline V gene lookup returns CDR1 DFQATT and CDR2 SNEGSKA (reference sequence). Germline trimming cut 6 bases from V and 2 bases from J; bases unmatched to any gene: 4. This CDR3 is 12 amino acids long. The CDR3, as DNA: TGCAGTGCGAGGACAGGAACCTACGAGCAGTACTTC. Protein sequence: CSARTGTYEQYF.

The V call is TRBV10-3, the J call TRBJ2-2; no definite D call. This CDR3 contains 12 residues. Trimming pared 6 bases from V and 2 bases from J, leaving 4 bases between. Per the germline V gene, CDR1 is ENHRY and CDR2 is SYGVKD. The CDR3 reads CAIRENTGELFF. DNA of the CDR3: TGTGCCATCAGAGAAAACACCGGGGAGCTGTTTTTT.

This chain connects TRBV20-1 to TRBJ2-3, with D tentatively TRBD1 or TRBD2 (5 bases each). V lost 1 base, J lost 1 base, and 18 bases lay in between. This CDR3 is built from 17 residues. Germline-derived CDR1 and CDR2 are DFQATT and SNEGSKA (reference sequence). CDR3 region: CSARGVGTSGRTDTQYF. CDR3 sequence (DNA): TGCAGTGCTAGAGGTGTCGGGACCTCAGGGCGCACAGATACGCAGTATTTT.

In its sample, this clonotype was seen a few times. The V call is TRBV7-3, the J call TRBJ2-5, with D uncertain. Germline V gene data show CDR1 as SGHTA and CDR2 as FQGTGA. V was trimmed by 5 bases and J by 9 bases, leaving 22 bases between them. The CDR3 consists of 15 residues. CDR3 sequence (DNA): TGTGCCAGCAGCCTAGGATACTCCAACCCCCCGGCCCAGTACTTC. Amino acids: CASSLGYSNPPAQYF.

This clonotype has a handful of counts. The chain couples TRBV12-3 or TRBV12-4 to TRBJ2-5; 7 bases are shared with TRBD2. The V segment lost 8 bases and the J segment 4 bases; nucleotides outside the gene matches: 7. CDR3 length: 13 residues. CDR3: CASLGEGRETQYF. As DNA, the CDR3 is TGTGCCAGCCTCGGGGAGGGGCGAGAGACCCAGTACTTC.

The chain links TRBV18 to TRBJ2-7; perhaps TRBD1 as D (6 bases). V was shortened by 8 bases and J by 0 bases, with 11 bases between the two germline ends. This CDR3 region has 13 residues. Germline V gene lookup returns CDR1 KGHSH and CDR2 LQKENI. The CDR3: CASTGQSSYEQYF. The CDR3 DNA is TGTGCCAGCACAGGACAGAGCTCCTACGAGCAGTACTTC.

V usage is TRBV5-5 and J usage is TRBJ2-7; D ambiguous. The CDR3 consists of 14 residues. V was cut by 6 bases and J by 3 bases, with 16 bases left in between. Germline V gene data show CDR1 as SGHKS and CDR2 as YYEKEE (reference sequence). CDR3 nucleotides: TGTGCCAGCAATCCACCCGGACGGAGCTACGAGCAGTACTTC. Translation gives CASNPPGRSYEQYF. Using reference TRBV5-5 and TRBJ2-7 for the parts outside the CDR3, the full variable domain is DAGVTQSPTHLIKTRGQQVTLRCSPISGHKSVSWYQQVLGQGPQFIFQYYEKEERGRGNFPDRFSARQFPNYSSELNVNALLLGDSALYLCASNPPGRSYEQYFGPGTRLTVT.

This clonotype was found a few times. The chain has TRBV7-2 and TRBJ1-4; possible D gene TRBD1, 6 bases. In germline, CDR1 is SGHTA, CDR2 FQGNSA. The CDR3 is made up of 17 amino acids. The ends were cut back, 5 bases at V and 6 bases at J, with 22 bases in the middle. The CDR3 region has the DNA TGTGCCAGCAGCCGTAACTTATGGGGGGCGCCGGATGAAAAACTGTTTTTT. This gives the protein CASSRNLWGAPDEKLFF.

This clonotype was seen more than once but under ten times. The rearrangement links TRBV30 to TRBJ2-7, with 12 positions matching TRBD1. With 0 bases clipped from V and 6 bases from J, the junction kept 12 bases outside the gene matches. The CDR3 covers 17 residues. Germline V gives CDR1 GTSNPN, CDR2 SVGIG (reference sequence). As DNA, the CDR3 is TGTGCCTGGAGTGTACGAGTTATCGGGACAGGGGGCCTCGAGCAGTACTTC. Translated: CAWSVRVIGTGGLEQYF. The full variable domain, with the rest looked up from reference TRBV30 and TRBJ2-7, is SQTIHQWPATLVQPVGSPLSLECTVEGTSNPNLYWYRQAAGRGLQLLFYSVGIGQISSEVPQNLSASRPQDRQFILSSKKLLLSDSGFYLCAWSVRVIGTGGLEQYFGPGTRLTVT.

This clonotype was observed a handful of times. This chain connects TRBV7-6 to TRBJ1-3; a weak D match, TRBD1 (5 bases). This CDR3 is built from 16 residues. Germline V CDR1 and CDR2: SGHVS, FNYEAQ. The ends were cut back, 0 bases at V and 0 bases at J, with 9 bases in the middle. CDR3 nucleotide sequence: TGTGCCAGCAGCTTAGCGACAGCCTTCTCTGGAAACACCATATATTTT. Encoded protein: CASSLATAFSGNTIYF.

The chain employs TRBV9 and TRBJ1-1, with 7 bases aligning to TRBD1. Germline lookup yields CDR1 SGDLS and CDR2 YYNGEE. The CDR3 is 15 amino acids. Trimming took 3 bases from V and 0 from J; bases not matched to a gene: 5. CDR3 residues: CASSAWTGLNTEAFF. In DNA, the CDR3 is TGTGCCAGCAGCGCGTGGACAGGCCTGAACACTGAAGCTTTCTTT.

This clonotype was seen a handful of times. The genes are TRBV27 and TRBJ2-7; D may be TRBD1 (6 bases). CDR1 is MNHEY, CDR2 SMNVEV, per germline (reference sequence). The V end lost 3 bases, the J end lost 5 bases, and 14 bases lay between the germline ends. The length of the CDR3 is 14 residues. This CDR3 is CASSFGQGHDEQYF. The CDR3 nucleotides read TGTGCCAGCAGTTTTGGGCAGGGGCACGACGAGCAGTACTTC.

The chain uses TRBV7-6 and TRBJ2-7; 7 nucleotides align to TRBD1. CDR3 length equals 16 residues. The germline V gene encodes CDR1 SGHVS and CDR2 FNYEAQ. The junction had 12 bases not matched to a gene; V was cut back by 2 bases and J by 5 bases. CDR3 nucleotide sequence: TGTGCCAGCAGCTTACGACAACTGACAGGGAGCGACGAGCAGTACTTC. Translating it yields CASSLRQLTGSDEQYF.

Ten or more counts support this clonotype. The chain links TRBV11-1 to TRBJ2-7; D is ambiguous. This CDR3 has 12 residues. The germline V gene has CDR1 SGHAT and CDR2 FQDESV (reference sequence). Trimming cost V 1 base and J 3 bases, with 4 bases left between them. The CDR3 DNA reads TGTGCCAGCAGCTTAGGGGACTACGAGCAGTACTTC. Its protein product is CASSLGDYEQYF.

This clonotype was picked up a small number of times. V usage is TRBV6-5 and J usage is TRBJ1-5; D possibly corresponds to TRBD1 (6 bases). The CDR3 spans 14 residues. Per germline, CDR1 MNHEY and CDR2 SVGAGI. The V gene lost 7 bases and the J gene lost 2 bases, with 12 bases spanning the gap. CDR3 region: CASMGAWGNQPQHF. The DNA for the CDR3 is TGTGCCAGCATGGGGGCCTGGGGCAATCAGCCCCAGCATTTT.

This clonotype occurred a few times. This CDR3 reads CASSPPGKTYEQYF. The CDR3 nucleotides are TGTGCCAGCAGCCCCCCGGGTAAAACCTACGAGCAGTACTTC. The V gene is TRBV7-2, the J gene TRBJ2-7; no definite D call. Germline-derived CDR1 and CDR2 are SGHTA and FQGNSA. This CDR3 region has 14 residues. V dropped 5 bases and J dropped 2 bases, with 13 bases sitting between them.

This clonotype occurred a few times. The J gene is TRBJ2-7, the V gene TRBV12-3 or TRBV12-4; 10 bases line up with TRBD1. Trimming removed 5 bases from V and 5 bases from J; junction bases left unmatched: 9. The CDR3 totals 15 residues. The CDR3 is CASSPPGQGRDEQYF. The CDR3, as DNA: TGTGCCAGCAGTCCGCCGGGACAGGGGCGAGACGAGCAGTACTTC.

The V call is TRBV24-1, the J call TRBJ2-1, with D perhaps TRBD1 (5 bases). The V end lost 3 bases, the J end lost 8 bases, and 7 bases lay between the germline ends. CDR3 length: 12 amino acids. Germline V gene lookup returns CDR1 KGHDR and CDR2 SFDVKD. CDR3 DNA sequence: TGTGCCACCAGTGATAAGGGGTATGAGCAGTTCTTC. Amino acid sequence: CATSDKGYEQFF.

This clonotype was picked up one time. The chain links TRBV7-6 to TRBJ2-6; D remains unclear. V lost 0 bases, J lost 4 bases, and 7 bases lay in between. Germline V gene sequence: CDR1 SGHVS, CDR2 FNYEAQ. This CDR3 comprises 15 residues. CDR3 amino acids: CASSLAGGGANVLTF. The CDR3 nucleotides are TGTGCCAGCAGCTTAGCGGGTGGCGGGGCCAACGTCCTGACTTTC.

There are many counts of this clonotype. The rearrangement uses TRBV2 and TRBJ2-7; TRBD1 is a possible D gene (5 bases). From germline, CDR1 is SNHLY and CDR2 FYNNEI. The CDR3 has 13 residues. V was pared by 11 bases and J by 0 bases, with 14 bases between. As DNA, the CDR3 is TGTGCCTTTCAGGGTCACAGCTCCTACGAGCAGTACTTC. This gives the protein CAFQGHSSYEQYF.

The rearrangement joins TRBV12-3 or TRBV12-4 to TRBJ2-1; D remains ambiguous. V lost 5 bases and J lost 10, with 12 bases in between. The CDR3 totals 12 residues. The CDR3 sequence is CASSNPPGEQFF. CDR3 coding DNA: TGTGCCAGCAGTAACCCACCGGGCGAGCAGTTCTTC.

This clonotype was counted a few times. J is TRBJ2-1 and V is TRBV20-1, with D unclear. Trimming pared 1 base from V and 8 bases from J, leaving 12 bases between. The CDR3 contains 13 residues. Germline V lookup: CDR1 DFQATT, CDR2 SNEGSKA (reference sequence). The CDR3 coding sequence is TGCAGTGCTAGAGGACCCAGTATGTATGAGCAGTTCTTC. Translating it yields CSARGPSMYEQFF.

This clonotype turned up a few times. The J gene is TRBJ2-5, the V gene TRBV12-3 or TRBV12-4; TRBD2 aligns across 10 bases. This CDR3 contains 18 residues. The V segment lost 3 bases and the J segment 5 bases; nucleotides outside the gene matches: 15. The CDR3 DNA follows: TGTGCCAGCAGTTTTCGAGTAGCGGGGGGCCATAGTCAGGAGACCCAGTACTTC. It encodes CASSFRVAGGHSQETQYF.

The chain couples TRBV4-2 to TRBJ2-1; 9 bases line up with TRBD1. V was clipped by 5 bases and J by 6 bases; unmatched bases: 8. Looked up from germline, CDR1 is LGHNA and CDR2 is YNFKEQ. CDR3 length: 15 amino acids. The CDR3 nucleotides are TGTGCCAGCAGCAATCCGGGACAGGGATTCAATGAGCAGTTCTTC. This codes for CASSNPGQGFNEQFF.